This T cell receptor beta chain was sequenced in a study of T cells in Graves' hyperthyroidism and ophthalmopathy. The study, taken as a whole, reports: Ophthalmopathy cases were set apart from stable hyperthyroidism by a 13 V-J model.

Amplification yielded TCR beta CDR3 regions, with RNA transcripts as the source. First-round RT-PCR with HTBI primers amplified the TCR CDR3 region. TCRdb processed the multiplex PCR reads anew with MiXCR; each CDR3 protein has one entry. This sample yields about 740,000 distinct CDR3 sequences, of which approximately 14% are seen a single time; about 10% belongs to the top ten. CDR1 KGHDR and CDR2 SFDVKD come from the germline V gene. The junction had 5 bases not matched to a gene; V was cut back by 6 bases and J by 2 bases. The length of the CDR3 is 14 residues. Across 18 months, stable Graves' hyperthyroidism was marked by no progression to ophthalmopathy. This clonotype was seen only a few times. Its matching antigen is unknown.

The genes are TRBV24-1 and TRBJ2-5; 7 nucleotides line up with TRBD1. The specimen sequenced was blood. This receptor was taken from a woman aged 18-35 years with Graves' hyperthyroidism. The CDR3 coding sequence is TGTGCCACCAGTCCCGGACAGGCACAAGAGACCCAGTACTTC. It yields the protein CATSPGQAQETQYF.